This TCR beta chain was identified during a study of blood T cells in healthy people across ages. The authors ran a second PCR of about 7 to 12 cycles using a sample-barcoded 5' primer and a J-beta primer mix. Each TCR beta cDNA got a 12-nucleotide random molecular identifier. TCRdb itself ran the 5' RACE reads through MiXCR, one entry per CDR3 protein. Among nearly 1 million distinct CDR3 sequences listed, roughly half were seen once. The CDR3 contains 13 residues. The germline CDR1 and CDR2 sequences are SGHAT and FQNNGV. Peripheral blood was drawn, ten milliliters per donor. This clonotype was seen once.

Sequencing was done on a sample of blood. This rearrangement joins TRBV11-2 to TRBJ2-1, with D perhaps matching TRBD2 (5 bases). Matching the DNA end better, TRBJ2-7 makes the J call doubtful. The sequence was obtained from an older woman in good health. As DNA, the CDR3 is TGTGCAACCCATGGGCTAGGTACTAGCGAGCAGTACTTC. This encodes CATHGLGTSEQYF.